This T cell receptor (beta chain) is from a study of blood T cell repertoires in COVID-19. Study-wide background: T cells, B-cell-depleted T cells, or PBMCs supplied cDNA or gDNA.

In the authors' methods: Amplification of reference gene primers provided the estimated nucleated cell counts. Sequencing was performed with immunoSEQ multiplex PCR; in TCRdb, only in-frame clones are kept and a portion is missing. The V and J calls and clone size were taken over from that table, and D and trimming were inferred from the DNA. The table shows 150,000 to 200,000 clones, with around four fifths occurring only once. This TCR derives from a woman aged 80 or over with COVID-19, enrolled during active disease. The material sequenced was peripheral blood.

The CDR3 region has the DNA TGTGCCATCAGTGGTTTTACCTCGGGGTCCCTGTACGAGCAGTACTTC. It is translated as CAISGFTSGSLYEQYF. The gene calls are TRBV10-3 and TRBJ2-7; TRBD2 is a possible D gene (5 bases). The length of the CDR3 is 16 residues. V dropped 4 bases and J dropped 4 bases, with 20 bases sitting between them. Germline CDR1 reads ENHRY; CDR2 reads SYGVKD.